The following is a T cell receptor (beta chain) sequence with its context. V was cut by 4 bases and J by 7 bases, with 8 bases left in between. Germline values: CDR1 SGHAT, CDR2 FQNNGV. This CDR3 has 13 residues. These data belong to a study of blood T cell repertoires in COVID-19. Sequencing was performed with immunoSEQ multiplex PCR; in TCRdb, only in-frame clones are kept and a portion is missing. Among 200,000 to 300,000 clones listed, approximately 80% were seen once. The J gene is TRBJ1-6, the V gene TRBV11-2, with D unclear. This clonotype was sampled from a man aged 25-45 years who had recovered from COVID-19. The sample comprised peripheral blood. The CDR3 region has the DNA TGTGCCAGCAGCTCGTGGGAGAATTCACCCCTCCACTTT. Translated, it gives CASSSWENSPLHF.